This TCR beta chain was obtained from a study of T cell responses to AZD1222 COVID-19 vaccine. This table comes from immunoSEQ multiplex PCR, and its TCRdb copy is limited to in-frame clones, with some not included. Among roughly 200,000 clones listed, approximately 86% were seen once. CDR1 MDHEN and CDR2 SYDVKM come from the germline V gene. The CDR3 is made up of 15 amino acids. With V trimmed by 2 bases and J by 2 bases, 0 bases remained unmatched. This sample comprised peripheral blood, obtained on day 0 of AZD1222 vaccination. This TCR was recovered from an adult in good health. The V gene is TRBV28, the J gene TRBJ1-5, with 10 bases identical to TRBD1. The CDR3 DNA reads as TGTGCCAGCAGTTTAGGGACAGGGGGCAATCAGCCCCAGCATTTT. This encodes CASSLGTGGNQPQHF.